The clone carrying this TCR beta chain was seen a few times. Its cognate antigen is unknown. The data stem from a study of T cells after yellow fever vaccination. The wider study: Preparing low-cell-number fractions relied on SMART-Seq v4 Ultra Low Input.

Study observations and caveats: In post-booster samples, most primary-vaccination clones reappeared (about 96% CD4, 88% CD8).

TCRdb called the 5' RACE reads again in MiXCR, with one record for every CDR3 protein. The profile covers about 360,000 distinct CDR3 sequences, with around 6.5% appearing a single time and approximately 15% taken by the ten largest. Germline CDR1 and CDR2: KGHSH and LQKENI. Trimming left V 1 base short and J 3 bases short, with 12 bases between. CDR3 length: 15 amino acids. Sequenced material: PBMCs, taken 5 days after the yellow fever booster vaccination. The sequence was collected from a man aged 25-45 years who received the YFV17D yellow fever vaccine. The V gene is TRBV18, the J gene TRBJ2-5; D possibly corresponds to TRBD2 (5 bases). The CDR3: CASSPRGIGKETQYF. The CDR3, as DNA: TGTGCCAGCTCACCACGAGGGATCGGGAAAGAGACCCAGTACTTC.